Only a few counts were recorded for the clone carrying this TCR beta chain. The antigen is unknown. A second PCR, run for about 7 to 12 cycles, used a sample-barcoded 5' primer plus a J-beta primer mix. TCRdb ran MiXCR on the 5' RACE reads and lists one entry per CDR3 protein. This table holds about 680,000 distinct CDR3 sequences, around half found once. The data originate from a study of blood T cells in healthy people across ages. Study-wide points: Changes seen in expanded clonotypes were possibly confounded by donor CMV status left unknown.

The CDR3 contains 15 residues. The germline V gene encodes CDR1 SGHTA and CDR2 FQGTGA. Trimming pared 5 bases from V and 3 bases from J, leaving 16 bases between. This clonotype was sampled from a woman aged 60-75 years in good health. Input material: blood. The rearrangement links TRBV7-3 to TRBJ1-1, with D maybe TRBD1 (5 bases). The CDR3 DNA is TGTGCCAGCAGCCCTGCGGGGGGGAGGGACACTGAAGCTTTCTTT. Amino acids: CASSPAGGRDTEAFF.